This T cell receptor (beta chain) was recovered during a study of cytomegalovirus exposure and HLA in healthy donors. Study results and limitations: The CMV antigen specificity of a few CMV-associated chains was confirmed through in vitro analysis. Clonal expansion, a later analysis showed, was greater in HLA-associated TCR beta chains than in equally common others. Most likely, a cluster of highly shared sequence variants arose as a sequencing artifact.

CDR3 size: 16 residues. The germline V gene encodes CDR1 MGHRA and CDR2 YSYEKL. Donors showed nominal health when sampled, although they likely had unrecorded immune exposures. PCR was performed using 60 Vbeta and 13 Jbeta primers. Data came from immunoSEQ multiplex PCR; TCRdb stores just in-frame clones and leaves some out. The table has some 170,000 clones, around nine tenths seen once. For this clone: What it binds is not known.

The J gene is TRBJ1-6, the V gene TRBV4-1; D remains ambiguous. This TCR derives from a woman in her 30s in good health and CMV-seronegative. Sequenced material: PBMCs. The CDR3 DNA sequence: TGCGCGCGAACCCAAACTACGAGCTCCTATAATTCACCCCTCCACTTT. Its translation: CARTQTTSSYNSPLHF.